The clone carrying this TCR beta chain appeared a few times. The antigen remains undetermined. The sample comes from a study of CD8 T cells in ankylosing spondylitis. General study results and limits: It appeared that ankylosing spondylitis blood was characterized by a TCR beta motif of roughly 8 highly homologous variants. Both synovial fluid and blood in reactive arthritis had previously been reported to carry some motif variants. Disease-linked clones proved CD8+ and comparatively uncommon in peripheral blood.

The CDR3 consists of 15 residues. V was clipped by 5 bases and J by 1 base; unmatched bases: 3. Germline V lookup: CDR1 SEHNR, CDR2 FQNEAQ (reference sequence). TCRdb redid the calling of the 5' RACE reads with MiXCR, one entry per CDR3 protein. The sample holds about 200,000 distinct CDR3 sequences, roughly 13% seen once. This TCR was sampled from a male donor with ankylosing spondylitis or in good health (not recorded which). The source material was blood, either unsorted or a sorted T cell fraction (not recorded which). This sequence joins TRBV7-9 and TRBJ2-2, with TRBD1 matching 8 bases. The CDR3 loop reads CASSTDRGNTGELFF. The CDR3 nucleotides are TGTGCCAGCAGCACCGACAGGGGGAACACCGGGGAGCTGTTTTTT.